The entry below describes one T cell receptor beta chain. The CDR3 covers 15 residues. Trimming removed 5 bases from V and 5 bases from J; junction bases left unmatched: 11. Per the germline V gene, CDR1 is SGHTA and CDR2 is FQGTGA. These data are taken from a study of blood T cell repertoires in COVID-19. For the study at large: There were acute and convalescent COVID-19 samples, and they came from the United States, Italy and Spain. Sample material is recorded as cDNA or gDNA derived from T cells, B-cell-depleted T cells, or PBMCs.

Here immunoSEQ multiplex PCR was the method, and the copy in TCRdb shows in-frame clones only, minus some. Of 150,000 to 200,000 clones listed, 65% to 90% are singletons. The material sequenced was peripheral blood. This chain joins TRBV7-3 and TRBJ2-7, with 8 nucleotides matching TRBD1. This TCR was sampled from a man aged 60 to 75 with acute or convalescent COVID-19. The CDR3: CASSQEGQGINEQYF. CDR3 in DNA: TGTGCCAGCAGCCAAGAAGGACAGGGAATCAACGAGCAGTACTTC. The whole variable domain, filled in from reference TRBV7-3 and TRBJ2-7, reads GAGVSQTPSNKVTEKGKYVELRCDPISGHTALYWYRQSLGQGPEFLIYFQGTGAADDSGLPNDRFFAVRPEGSVSTLKIQRTERGDSAVYLCASSQEGQGINEQYFGPGTRLTVT.